This entry describes one T cell receptor (beta chain). Distinct nucleotide sequences in the sample also encode this CDR3. This sample is part of a study of blood T cell repertoires in COVID-19. As for the study in general: The United States, Italy and Spain were the sources of the acute and convalescent COVID-19 samples.

CDR3 size: 13 residues. Trimming removed 1 base from V and 3 bases from J; junction bases left unmatched: 0. In the original workflow: Reference gene primer amplification yielded estimated nucleated cell counts. Sequenced by immunoSEQ multiplex PCR; TCRdb stores in-frame clones only, minus some. V and J calls and clone size are copied from that table; D and trimming were computed from the DNA. The sample records some 290,000 clones, approximately 81% being singletons. This TCR was recovered from a woman aged 55-75 years with active or convalescent COVID-19. Sequencing was performed on peripheral blood. This rearrangement joins TRBV12-3 or TRBV12-4 to TRBJ2-7; TRBD1 matches 7 bases. The CDR3 is CASSLGQGYEQYF. The DNA of the CDR3 is TGTGCCAGCAGTTTAGGACAGGGCTACGAGCAGTACTTC.